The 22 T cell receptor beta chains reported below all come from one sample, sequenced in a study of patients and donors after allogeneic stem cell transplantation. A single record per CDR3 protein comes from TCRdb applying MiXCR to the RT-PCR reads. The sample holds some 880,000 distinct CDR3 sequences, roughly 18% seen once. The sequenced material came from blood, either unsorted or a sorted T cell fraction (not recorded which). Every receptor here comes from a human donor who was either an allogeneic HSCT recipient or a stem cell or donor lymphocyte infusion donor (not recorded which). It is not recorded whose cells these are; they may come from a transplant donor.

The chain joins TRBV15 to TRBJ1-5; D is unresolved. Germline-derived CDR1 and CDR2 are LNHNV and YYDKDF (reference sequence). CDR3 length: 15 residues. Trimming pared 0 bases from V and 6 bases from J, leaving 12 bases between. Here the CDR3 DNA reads TGTGCCACCAGCAGAGATCTCGTAGCCAGTCAGCCCCAGCATTTT. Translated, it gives CATSRDLVASQPQHF.

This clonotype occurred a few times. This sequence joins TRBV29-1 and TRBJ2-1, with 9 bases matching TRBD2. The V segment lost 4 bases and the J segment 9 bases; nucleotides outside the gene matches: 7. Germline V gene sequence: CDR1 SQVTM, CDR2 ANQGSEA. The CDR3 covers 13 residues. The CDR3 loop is CSVVAGGYGEQFF. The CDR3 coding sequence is TGCAGCGTTGTGGCGGGGGGGTACGGTGAGCAGTTCTTC.

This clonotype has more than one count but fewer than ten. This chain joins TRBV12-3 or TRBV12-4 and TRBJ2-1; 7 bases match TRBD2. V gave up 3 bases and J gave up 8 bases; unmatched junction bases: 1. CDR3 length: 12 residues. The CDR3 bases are TGTGCCAGCAGTTTCGGGGGGTATGAGCAGTTCTTC. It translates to CASSFGGYEQFF.

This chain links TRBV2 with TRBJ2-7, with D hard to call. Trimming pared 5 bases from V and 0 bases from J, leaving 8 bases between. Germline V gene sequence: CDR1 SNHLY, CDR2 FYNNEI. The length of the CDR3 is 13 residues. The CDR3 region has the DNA TGTGCCAGCAGTCCAATCATCTCCTACGAGCAGTACTTC. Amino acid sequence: CASSPIISYEQYF.

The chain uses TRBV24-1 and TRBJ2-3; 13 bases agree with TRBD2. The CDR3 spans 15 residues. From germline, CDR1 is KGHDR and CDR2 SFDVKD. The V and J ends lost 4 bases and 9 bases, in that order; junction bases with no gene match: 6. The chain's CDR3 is CATSDPGLAGATQYF. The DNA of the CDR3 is TGTGCCACCAGTGACCCCGGACTAGCGGGGGCGACGCAGTATTTT.

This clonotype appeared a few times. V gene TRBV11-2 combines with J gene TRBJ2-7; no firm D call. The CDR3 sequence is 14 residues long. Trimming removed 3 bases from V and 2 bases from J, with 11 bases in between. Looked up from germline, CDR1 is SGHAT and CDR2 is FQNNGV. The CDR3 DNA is TGTGCCAGCAGCTTCACACCGATCGCCTACGAGCAGTACTTC. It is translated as CASSFTPIAYEQYF.

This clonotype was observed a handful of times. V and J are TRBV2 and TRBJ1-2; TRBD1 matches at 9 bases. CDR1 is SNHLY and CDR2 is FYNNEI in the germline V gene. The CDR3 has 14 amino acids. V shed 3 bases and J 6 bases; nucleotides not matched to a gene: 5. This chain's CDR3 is CASSDRTGADGYTF. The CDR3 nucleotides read TGTGCCAGCAGTGATCGGACAGGGGCGGATGGCTACACCTTC.

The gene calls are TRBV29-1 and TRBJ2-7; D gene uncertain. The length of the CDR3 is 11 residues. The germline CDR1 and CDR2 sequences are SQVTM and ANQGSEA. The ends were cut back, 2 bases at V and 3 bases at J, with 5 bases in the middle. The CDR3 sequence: CSVEYYYEQYF. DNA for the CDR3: TGCAGCGTTGAATATTACTACGAGCAGTACTTC.

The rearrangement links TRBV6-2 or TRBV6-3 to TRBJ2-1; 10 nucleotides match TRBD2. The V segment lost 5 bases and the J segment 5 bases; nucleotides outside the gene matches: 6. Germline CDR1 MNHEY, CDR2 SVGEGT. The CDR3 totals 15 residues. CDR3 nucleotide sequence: TGTGCCAGCAGTCGCCGACTAGCGGGTAACAATGAGCAGTTCTTC. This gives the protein CASSRRLAGNNEQFF.

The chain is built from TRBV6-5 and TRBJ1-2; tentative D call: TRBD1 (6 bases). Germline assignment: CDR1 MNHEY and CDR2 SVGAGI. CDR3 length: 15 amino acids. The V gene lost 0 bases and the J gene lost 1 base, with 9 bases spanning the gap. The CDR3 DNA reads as TGTGCCAGCAGTTACTCGGAGGGACATAACTATGGCTACACCTTC. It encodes CASSYSEGHNYGYTF.

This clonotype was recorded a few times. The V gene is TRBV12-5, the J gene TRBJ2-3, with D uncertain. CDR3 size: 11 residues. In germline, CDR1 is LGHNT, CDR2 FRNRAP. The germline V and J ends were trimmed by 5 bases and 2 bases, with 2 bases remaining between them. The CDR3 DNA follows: TGTGCTAGTGGTATCACAGATACGCAGTATTTT. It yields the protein CASGITDTQYF.

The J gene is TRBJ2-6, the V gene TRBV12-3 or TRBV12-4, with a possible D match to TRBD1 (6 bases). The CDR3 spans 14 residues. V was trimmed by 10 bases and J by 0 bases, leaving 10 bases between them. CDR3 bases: TGTGCCACAACAGGGAACTCTGGGGCCAACGTCCTGACTTTC. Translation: CATTGNSGANVLTF.

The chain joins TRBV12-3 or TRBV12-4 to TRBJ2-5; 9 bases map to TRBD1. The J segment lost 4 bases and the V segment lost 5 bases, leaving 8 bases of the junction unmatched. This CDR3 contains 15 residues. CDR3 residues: CASSPNRGRAETQYF. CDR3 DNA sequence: TGTGCCAGCAGTCCCAACAGGGGGCGAGCAGAGACCCAGTACTTC.

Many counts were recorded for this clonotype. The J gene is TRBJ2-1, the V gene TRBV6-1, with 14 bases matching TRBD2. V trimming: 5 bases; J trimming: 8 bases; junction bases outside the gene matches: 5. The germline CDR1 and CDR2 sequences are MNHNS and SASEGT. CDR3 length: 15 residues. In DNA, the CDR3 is TGTGCCAGCAGTACCGGGACTAGCGGGAGTTATGAGCAGTTCTTC. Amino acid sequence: CASSTGTSGSYEQFF.

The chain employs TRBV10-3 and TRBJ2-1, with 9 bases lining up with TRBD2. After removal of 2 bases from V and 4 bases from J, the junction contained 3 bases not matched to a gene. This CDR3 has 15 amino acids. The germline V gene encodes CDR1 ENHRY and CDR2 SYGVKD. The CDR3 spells CAISEASGAYNEQFF. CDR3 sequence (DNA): TGTGCCATCAGTGAGGCTAGCGGGGCTTACAATGAGCAGTTCTTC.

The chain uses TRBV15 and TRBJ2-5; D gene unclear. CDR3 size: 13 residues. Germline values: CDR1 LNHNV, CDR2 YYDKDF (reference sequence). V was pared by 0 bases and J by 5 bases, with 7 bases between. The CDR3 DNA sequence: TGTGCCACCAGCAGAGATGACCGGGAGACCCAGTACTTC. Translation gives CATSRDDRETQYF.

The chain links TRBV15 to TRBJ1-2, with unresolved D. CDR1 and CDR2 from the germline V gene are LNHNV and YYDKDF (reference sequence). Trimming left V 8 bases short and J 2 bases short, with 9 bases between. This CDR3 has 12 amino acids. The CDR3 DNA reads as TGTGCCACCGGGGAGCTCAACTATGGCTACACCTTC. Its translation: CATGELNYGYTF.

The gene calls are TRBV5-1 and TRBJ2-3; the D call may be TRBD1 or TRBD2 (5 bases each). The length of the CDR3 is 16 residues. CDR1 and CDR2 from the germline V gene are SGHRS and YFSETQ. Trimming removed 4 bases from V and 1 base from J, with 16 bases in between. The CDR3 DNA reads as TGCGCCAGCAGCCAACGGGGACCGCGAGGCACAGATACGCAGTATTTT. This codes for CASSQRGPRGTDTQYF.

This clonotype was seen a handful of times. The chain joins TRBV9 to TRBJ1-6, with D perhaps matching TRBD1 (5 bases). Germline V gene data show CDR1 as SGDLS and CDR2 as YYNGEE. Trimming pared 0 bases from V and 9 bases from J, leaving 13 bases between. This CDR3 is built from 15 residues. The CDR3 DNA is TGTGCCAGCAGCGTAGGGATCGATGGGGGTTCACCCCTCCACTTT. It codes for CASSVGIDGGSPLHF.

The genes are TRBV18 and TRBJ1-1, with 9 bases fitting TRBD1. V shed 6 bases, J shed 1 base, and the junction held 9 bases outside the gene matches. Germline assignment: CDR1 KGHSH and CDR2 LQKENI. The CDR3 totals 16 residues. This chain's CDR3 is CASSQNRGLSNTEAFF. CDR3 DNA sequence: TGTGCCAGCTCCCAAAACAGGGGGCTGTCGAACACTGAAGCTTTCTTT.

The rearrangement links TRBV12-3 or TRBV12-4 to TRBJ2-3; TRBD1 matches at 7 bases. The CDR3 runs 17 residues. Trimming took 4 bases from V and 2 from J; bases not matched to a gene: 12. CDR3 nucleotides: TGTGCCAGCAGTTACCCCTTTAAGGGGGCCCTCACAGATACGCAGTATTTT. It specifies CASSYPFKGALTDTQYF.

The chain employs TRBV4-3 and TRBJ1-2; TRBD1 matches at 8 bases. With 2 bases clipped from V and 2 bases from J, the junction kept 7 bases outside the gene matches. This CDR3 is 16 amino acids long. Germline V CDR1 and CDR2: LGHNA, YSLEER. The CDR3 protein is CASSQTHRGGNYGYTF. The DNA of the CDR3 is TGCGCCAGCAGCCAAACACACAGGGGGGGAAACTATGGCTACACCTTC.